This T cell receptor (beta chain) was sequenced during a study of T cell responses to AZD1222 COVID-19 vaccine. Study-level results: Spike was spanned by vaccine-associated CD4 TCRs, which were dominant at 160-218 and 743-854. Repertoires were sampled only after the peak T cell response.

V was trimmed by 3 bases and J by 0 bases, leaving 13 bases between them. The germline V gene has CDR1 SGHDT and CDR2 YYEEEE. This CDR3 is built from 16 residues. Comment on this clone: Antigen unknown.

Sequenced by immunoSEQ multiplex PCR; TCRdb stores in-frame clones only, minus some. The sample holds about 94,000 clones, around 87% seen once. Second doses were pooled across both intervals (about 4 or about 12 weeks). The sequence derives from an adult who received the AZD1222 COVID-19 vaccine. The chain links TRBV5-6 to TRBJ1-5; D unclear. Sequences were derived from peripheral blood, sampled 28 days after the second AZD1222 dose. The CDR3 bases are TGTGCCAGCAGCTCGTCCCCAGGTCCTAGCAATCAGCCCCAGCATTTT. It yields the protein CASSSSPGPSNQPQHF.